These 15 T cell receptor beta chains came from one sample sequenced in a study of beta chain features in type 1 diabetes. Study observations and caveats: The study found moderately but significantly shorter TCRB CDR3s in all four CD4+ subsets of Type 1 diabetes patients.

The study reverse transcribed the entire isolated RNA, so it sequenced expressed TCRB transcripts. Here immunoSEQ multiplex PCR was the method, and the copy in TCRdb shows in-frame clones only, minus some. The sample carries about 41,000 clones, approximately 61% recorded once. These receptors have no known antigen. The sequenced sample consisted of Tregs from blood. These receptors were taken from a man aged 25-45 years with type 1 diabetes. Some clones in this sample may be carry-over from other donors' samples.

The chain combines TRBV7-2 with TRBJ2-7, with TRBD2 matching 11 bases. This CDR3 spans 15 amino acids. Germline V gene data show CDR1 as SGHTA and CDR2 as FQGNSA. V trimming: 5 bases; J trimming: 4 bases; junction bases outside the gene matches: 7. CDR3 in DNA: TGTGCCAGCAGCCGTAGCGGGGGGGCCCTTTACGAGCAGTACTTC. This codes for CASSRSGGALYEQYF.

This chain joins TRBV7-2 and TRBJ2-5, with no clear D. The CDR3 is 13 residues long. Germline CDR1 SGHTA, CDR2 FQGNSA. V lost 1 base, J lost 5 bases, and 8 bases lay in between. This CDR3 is CASSLGRWETQYF. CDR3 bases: TGTGCCAGCAGCTTAGGTCGGTGGGAGACCCAGTACTTC.

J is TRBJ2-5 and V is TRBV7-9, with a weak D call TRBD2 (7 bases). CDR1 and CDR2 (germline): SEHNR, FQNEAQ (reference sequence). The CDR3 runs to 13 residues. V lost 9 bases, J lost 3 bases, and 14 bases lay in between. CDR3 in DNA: TGTGCCAGTCTATGGGGGGGCGAAGAGACCCAGTACTTC. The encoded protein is CASLWGGEETQYF.

The CDR3 sequence is CASSFSPRGIAEAFF. The CDR3 nucleotides read TGCGCCAGCAGCTTTAGCCCCAGGGGCATAGCTGAAGCTTTCTTT. The J gene is TRBJ1-1, the V gene TRBV5-1; TRBD1 might be the D (6 bases). Trimming pared 2 bases from V and 6 bases from J, leaving 17 bases between. The CDR3 sequence is 15 residues long. CDR1 SGHRS and CDR2 YFSETQ come from the germline V gene.

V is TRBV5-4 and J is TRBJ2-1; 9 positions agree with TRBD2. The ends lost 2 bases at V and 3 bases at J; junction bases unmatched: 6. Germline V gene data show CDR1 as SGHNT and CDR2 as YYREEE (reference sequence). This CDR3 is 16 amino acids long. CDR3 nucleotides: TGTGCCAGCAGCTTAGAACTAGCGGGTGGCTACAATGAGCAGTTCTTC. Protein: CASSLELAGGYNEQFF.

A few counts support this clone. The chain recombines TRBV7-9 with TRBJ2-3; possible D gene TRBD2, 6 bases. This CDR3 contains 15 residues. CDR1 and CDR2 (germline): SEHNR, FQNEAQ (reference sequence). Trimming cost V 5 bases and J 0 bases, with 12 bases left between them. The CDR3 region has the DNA TGTGCCAGCAGCGCAGCCGGGACTAGCACAGATACGCAGTATTTT. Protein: CASSAAGTSTDTQYF. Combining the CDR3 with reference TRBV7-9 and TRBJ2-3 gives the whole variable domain DTGVSQNPRHKITKRGQNVTFRCDPISEHNRLYWYRQTLGQGPEFLTYFQNEAQLEKSRLLSDRFSAERPKGSFSTLEIQRTEQGDSAMYLCASSAAGTSTDTQYFGPGTRLTVL.

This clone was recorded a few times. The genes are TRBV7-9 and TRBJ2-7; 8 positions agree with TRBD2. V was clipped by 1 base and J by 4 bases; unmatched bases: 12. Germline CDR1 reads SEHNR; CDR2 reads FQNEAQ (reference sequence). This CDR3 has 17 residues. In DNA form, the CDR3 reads TGTGCCAGCAGCTTAGAAACTGGCGGGGGGAGGGTGTACGAGCAGTACTTC. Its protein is CASSLETGGGRVYEQYF.

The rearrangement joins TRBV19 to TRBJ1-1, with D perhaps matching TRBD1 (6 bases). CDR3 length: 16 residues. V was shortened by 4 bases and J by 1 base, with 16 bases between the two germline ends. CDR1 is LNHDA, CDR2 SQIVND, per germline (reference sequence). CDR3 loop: CASSRFTGKANTEAFF. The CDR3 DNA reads TGTGCCAGTAGTAGGTTCACAGGGAAGGCGAACACTGAAGCTTTCTTT.

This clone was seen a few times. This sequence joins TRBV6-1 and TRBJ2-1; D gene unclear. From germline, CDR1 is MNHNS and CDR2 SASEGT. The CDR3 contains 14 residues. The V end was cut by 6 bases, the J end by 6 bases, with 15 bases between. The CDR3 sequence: CASSPVGLSNEQFF. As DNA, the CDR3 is TGTGCCAGCAGCCCGGTGGGCCTCTCCAATGAGCAGTTCTTC.

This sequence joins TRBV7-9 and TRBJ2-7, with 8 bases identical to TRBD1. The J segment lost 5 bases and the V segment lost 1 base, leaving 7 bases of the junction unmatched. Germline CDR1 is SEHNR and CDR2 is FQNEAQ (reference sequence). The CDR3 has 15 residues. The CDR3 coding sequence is TGTGCCAGCAGCTTAGTCGGGACAGGCGAGGACGAGCAGTACTTC. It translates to CASSLVGTGEDEQYF.

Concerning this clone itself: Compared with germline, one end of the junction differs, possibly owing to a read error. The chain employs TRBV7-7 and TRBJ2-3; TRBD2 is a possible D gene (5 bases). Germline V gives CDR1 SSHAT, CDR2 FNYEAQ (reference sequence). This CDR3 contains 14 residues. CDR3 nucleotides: TGTGCTAGCAGCTTAAGCGGCTACACAGATACGCAGTATTTT. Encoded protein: CASSLSGYTDTQYF.

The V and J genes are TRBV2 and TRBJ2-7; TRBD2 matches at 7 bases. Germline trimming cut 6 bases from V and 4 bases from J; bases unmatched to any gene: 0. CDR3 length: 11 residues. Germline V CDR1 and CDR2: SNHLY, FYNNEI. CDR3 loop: CASRGGYEQYF. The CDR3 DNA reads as TGTGCCAGCAGGGGGGGGTACGAGCAGTACTTC.

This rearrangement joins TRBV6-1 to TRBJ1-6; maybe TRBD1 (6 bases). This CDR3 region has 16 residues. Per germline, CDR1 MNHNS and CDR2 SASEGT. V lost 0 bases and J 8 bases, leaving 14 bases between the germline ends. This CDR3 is CASSEAAPGQHSPLHF. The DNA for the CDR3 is TGTGCCAGCAGTGAAGCGGCCCCGGGACAACATTCACCCCTCCACTTT.

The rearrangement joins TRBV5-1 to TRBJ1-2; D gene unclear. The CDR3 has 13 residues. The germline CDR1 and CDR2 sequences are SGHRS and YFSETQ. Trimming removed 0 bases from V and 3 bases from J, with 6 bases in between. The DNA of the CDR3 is TGCGCCAGCAGCTTGGGATCGGACTATGGCTACACCTTC. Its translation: CASSLGSDYGYTF. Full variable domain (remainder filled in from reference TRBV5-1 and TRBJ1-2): KAGVTQTPRYLIKTRGQQVTLSCSPISGHRSVSWYQQTPGQGLQFLFEYFSETQRNKGNFPGRFSGRQFSNSRSEMNVSTLELGDSALYLCASSLGSDYGYTFGSGTRLTVV.

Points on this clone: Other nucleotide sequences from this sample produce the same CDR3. For the CDR3, the DNA is TGTGCCAGCAGTTTGTCGCAGGGTCAGCCCCAGCATTTT. It codes for CASSLSQGQPQHF. The chain uses TRBV28 and TRBJ1-5; D possibly corresponds to TRBD1 (5 bases). With 3 bases removed from V and 6 bases from J, the gap between germline ends came to 9 bases. CDR3 length: 13 residues. CDR1 and CDR2 (germline): MDHEN, SYDVKM.